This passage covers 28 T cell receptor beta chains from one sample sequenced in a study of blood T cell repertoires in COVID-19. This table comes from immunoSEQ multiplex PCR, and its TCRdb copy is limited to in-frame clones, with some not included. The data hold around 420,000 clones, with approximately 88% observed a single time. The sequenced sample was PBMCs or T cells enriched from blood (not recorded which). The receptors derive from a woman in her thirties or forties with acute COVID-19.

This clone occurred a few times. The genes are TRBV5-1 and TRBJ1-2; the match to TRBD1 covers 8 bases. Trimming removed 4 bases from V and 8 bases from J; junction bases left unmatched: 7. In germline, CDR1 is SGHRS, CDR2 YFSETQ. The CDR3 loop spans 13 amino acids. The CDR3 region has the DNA TGCGCCAGCAGCACCGGGACAGGAGTCGGCTACACCTTC. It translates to CASSTGTGVGYTF.

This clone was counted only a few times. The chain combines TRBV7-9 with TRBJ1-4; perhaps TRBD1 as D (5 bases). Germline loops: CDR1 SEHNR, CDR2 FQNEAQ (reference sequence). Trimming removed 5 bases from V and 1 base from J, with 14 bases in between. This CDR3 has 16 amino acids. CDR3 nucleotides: TGTGCCAGCAGCCCCAGGGACGGGGGAACTAATGAAAAACTGTTTTTT. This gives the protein CASSPRDGGTNEKLFF.

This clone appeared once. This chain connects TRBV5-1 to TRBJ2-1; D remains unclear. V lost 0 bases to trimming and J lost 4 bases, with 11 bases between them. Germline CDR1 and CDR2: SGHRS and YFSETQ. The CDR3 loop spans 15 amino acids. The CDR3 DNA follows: TGCGCCAGCAGCTTGGAACAGTCCGATTACAATGAGCAGTTCTTC. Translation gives CASSLEQSDYNEQFF.

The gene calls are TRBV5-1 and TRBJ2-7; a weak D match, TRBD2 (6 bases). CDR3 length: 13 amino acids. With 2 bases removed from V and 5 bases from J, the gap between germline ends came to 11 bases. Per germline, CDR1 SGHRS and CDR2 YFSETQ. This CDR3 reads CASSLLGGNEQYF. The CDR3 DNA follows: TGCGCCAGCAGCTTACTGGGAGGTAACGAGCAGTACTTC. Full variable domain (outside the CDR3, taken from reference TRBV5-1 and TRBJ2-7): KAGVTQTPRYLIKTRGQQVTLSCSPISGHRSVSWYQQTPGQGLQFLFEYFSETQRNKGNFPGRFSGRQFSNSRSEMNVSTLELGDSALYLCASSLLGGNEQYFGPGTRLTVT.

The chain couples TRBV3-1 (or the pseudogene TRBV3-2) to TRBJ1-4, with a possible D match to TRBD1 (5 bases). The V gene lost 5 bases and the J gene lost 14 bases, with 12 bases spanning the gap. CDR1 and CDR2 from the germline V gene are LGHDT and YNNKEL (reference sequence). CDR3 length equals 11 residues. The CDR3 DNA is TGTGCCAGCAGCGTGGGGGGAATTCTGTTTTTT. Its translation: CASSVGGILFF.

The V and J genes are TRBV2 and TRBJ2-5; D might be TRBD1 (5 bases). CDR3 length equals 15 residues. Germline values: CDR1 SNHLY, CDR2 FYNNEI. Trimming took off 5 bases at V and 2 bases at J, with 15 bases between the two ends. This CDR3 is CASSPRGRFQETQYF. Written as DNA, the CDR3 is TGTGCCAGCAGTCCAAGGGGAAGGTTTCAAGAGACCCAGTACTTC.

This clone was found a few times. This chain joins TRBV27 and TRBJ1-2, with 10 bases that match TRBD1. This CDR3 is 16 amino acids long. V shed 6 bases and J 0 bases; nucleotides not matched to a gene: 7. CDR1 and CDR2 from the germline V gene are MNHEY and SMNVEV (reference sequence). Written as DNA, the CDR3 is TGTGCCAGCAGACGGACAGGGGGTTCTTCTAACTATGGCTACACCTTC. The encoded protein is CASRRTGGSSNYGYTF.

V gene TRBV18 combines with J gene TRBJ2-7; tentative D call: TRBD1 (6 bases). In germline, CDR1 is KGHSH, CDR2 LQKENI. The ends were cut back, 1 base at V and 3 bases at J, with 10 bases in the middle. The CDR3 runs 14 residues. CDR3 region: CASSPRLGGYEQYF. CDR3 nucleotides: TGTGCCAGCTCACCACGGTTAGGGGGCTACGAGCAGTACTTC. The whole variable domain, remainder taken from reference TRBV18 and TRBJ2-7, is NAGVMQNPRHLVRRRGQEARLRCSPMKGHSHVYWYRQLPEEGLKFMVYLQKENIIDESGMPKERFSAEFPKEGPSILRIQQVVRGDSAAYFCASSPRLGGYEQYFGPGTRLTVT.

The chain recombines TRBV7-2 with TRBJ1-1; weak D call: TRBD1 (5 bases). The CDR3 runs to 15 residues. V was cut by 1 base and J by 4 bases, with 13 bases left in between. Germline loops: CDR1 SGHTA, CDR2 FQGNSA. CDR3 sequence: CASSLVLGEVTEAFF. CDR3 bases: TGTGCCAGCAGCTTAGTTCTGGGGGAGGTCACTGAAGCTTTCTTT.

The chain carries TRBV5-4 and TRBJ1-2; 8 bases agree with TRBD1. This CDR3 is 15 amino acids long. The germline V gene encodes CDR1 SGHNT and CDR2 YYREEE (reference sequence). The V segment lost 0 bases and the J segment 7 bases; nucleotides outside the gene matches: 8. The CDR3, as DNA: TGTGCCAGCAGCTTGGAAGACCAGGGGGCGGCTGGCTACACCTTC. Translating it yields CASSLEDQGAAGYTF. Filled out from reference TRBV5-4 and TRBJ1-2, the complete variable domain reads ETGVTQSPTHLIKTRGQQVTLRCSSQSGHNTVSWYQQALGQGPQFIFQYYREEENGRGNFPPRFSGLQFPNYSSELNVNALELDDSALYLCASSLEDQGAAGYTFGSGTRLTVV.

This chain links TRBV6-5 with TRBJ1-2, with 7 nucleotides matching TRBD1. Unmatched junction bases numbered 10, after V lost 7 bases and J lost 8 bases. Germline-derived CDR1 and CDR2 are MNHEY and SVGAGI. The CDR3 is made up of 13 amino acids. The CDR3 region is CASTGTVWKGYTF. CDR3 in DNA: TGTGCCAGCACCGGGACAGTATGGAAGGGCTACACCTTC.

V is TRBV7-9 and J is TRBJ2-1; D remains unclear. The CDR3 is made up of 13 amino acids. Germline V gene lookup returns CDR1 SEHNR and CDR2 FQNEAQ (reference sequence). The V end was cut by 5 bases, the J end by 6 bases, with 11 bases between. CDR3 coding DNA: TGTGCCAGCAGCCCCCCCGGGTCCAATGAGCAGTTCTTC. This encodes CASSPPGSNEQFF. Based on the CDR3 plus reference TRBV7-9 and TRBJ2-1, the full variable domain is DTGVSQNPRHKITKRGQNVTFRCDPISEHNRLYWYRQTLGQGPEFLTYFQNEAQLEKSRLLSDRFSAERPKGSFSTLEIQRTEQGDSAMYLCASSPPGSNEQFFGPGTRLTVL.

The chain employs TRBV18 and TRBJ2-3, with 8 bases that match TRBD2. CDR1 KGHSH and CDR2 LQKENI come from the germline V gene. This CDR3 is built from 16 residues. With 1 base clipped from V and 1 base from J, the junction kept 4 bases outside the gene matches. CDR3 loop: CASSPRGAGGTDTQYF. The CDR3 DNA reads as TGTGCCAGCTCACCACGGGGAGCGGGGGGCACAGATACGCAGTATTTT.

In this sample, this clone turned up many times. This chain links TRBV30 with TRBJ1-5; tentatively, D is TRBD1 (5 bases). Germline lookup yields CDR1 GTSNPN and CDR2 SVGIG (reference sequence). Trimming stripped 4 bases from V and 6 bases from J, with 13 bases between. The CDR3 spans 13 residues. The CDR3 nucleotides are TGTGCCTGGACCCCCCAGGGAACTCAGCCCCAGCATTTT. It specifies CAWTPQGTQPQHF. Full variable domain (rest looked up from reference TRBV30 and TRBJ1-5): SQTIHQWPATLVQPVGSPLSLECTVEGTSNPNLYWYRQAAGRGLQLLFYSVGIGQISSEVPQNLSASRPQDRQFILSSKKLLLSDSGFYLCAWTPQGTQPQHFGDGTRLSIL.

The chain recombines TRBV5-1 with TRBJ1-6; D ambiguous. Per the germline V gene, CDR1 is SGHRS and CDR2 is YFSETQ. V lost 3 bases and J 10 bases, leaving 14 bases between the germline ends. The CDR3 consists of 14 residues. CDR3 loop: CASSSDGGESPLHF. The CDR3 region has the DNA TGCGCCAGCAGCTCCGACGGAGGTGAATCACCCCTCCACTTT.

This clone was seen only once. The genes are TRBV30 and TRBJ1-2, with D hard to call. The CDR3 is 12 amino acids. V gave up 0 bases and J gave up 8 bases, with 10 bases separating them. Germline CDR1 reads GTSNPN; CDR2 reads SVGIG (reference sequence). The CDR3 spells CAWSVIRSGYTF. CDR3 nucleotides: TGTGCCTGGAGTGTAATCCGTAGCGGCTACACCTTC.

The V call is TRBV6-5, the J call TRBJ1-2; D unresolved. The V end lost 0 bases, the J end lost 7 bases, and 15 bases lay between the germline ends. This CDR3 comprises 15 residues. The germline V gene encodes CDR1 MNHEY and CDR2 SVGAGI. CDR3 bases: TGTGCCAGCAGTTACTCGGCCCAGCGAGGTGGTGGCTACACCTTC. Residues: CASSYSAQRGGGYTF.

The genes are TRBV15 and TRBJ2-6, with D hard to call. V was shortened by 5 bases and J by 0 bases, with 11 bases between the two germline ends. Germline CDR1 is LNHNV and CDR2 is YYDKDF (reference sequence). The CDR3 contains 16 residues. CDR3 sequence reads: CATSPSGGSGANVLTF. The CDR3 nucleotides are TGTGCCACCAGCCCCTCGGGTGGCTCTGGGGCCAACGTCCTGACTTTC.

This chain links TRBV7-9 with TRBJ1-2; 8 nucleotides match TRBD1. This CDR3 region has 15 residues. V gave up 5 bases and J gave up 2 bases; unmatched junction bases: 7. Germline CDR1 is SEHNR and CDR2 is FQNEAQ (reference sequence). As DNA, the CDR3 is TGTGCCAGCAGCGCTACAGGGGGTAACAACTATGGCTACACCTTC. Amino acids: CASSATGGNNYGYTF.

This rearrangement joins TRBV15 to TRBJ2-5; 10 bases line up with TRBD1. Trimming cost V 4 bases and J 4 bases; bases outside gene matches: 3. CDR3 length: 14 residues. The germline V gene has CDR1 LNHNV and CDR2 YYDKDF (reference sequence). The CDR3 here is CATSTWTGGETQYF. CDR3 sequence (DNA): TGTGCCACCAGCACATGGACAGGGGGAGAGACCCAGTACTTC.

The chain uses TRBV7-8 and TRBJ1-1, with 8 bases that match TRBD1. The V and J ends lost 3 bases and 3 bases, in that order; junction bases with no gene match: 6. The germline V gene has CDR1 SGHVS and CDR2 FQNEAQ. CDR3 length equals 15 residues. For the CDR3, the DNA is TGTGCCAGCAGCTTCAGGGGACAGGTTGACACTGAAGCTTTCTTT. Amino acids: CASSFRGQVDTEAFF.

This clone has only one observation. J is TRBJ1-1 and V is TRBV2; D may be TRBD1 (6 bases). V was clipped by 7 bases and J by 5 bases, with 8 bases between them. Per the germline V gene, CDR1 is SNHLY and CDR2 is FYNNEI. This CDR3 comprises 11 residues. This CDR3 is CASKGETEAFF. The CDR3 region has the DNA TGTGCCAGCAAGGGGGAAACTGAAGCTTTCTTT.

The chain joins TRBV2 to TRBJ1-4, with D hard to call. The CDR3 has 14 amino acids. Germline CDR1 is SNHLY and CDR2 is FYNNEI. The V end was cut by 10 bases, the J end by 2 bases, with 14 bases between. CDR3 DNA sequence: TGTGCCACCATGCGACGGGTGACTAATGAAAAACTGTTTTTT. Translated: CATMRRVTNEKLFF.

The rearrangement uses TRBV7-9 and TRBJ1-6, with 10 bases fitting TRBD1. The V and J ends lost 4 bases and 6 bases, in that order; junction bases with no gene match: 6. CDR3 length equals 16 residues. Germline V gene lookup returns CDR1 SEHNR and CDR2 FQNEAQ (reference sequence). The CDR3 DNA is TGTGCCAGCAGCTCAGCCGGGACAGGGGTTAATTCACCCCTCCACTTT. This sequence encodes CASSSAGTGVNSPLHF. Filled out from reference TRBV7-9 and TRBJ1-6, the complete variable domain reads DTGVSQNPRHKITKRGQNVTFRCDPISEHNRLYWYRQTLGQGPEFLTYFQNEAQLEKSRLLSDRFSAERPKGSFSTLEIQRTEQGDSAMYLCASSSAGTGVNSPLHFGNGTRLTVT.

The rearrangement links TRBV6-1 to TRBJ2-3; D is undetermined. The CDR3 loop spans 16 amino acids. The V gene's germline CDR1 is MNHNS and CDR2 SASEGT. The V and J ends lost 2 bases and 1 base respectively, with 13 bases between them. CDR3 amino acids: CASSEPRVRGTDTQYF. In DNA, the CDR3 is TGTGCCAGCAGTGAACCGCGAGTCCGAGGCACAGATACGCAGTATTTT.

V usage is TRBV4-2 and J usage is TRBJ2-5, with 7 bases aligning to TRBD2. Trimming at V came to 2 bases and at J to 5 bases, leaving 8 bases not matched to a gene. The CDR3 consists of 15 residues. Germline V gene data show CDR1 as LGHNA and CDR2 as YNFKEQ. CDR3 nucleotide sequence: TGTGCCAGCAGCCAACAAGCGGGGACGGGCGAGACCCAGTACTTC. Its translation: CASSQQAGTGETQYF.

The CDR3 here is CASALSGSAEAFF. In DNA, the CDR3 is TGTGCTAGTGCTCTCTCCGGGTCCGCTGAAGCTTTCTTT. This sequence joins TRBV12-5 and TRBJ1-1; no firm D call. Germline loops: CDR1 LGHNT, CDR2 FRNRAP. This CDR3 is built from 13 residues. Trimming pared 7 bases from V and 6 bases from J, leaving 15 bases between.

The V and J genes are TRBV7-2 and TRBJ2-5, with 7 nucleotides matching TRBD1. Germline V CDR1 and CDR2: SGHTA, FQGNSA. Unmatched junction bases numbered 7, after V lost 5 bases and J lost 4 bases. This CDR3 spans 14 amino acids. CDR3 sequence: CASSQPAGGETQYF. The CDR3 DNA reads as TGTGCCAGCAGCCAACCAGCAGGGGGAGAGACCCAGTACTTC.